This is a list of T cell receptor beta chains from one sample in a study of vaccination effects on CD4 cells after COVID-19. No antigen has been identified for these receptors. Clones were sequenced by immunoSEQ multiplex PCR, and TCRdb holds only the in-frame ones, with some missing. The sample includes tens of thousands of clones, 55% to 80% of them seen just once. Specimen: CD4+ T cells from PBMCs cultured without peptide, collected after COVID-19 vaccination. The receptor set was obtained from a human donor who received a COVID-19 vaccine. Both conserved end residues are part of each CDR3. The D gene is left open where the match is weak. The size of a clone is reported for some rows only, either as once, few or many, or as a class for expanded clones.

>few|TRBJ1-5|TRBV5-6|NA
CASSLMGSAQHF
TGTGCCAGCAGCCTGATGGGGTCAGCCCAGCATTTT
>NA|TRBJ2-1|TRBV6-4|TRBD1
CASSDSTGTGDYRSSYNEQFF
TGTGCCAGCAGTGACTCTACCGGGACAGGGGATTATAGAAGCTCCTACAATGAGCAGTTCTTC
>few|TRBJ1-1|TRBV7-2|NA
CASSLQGGDTEAFF
TGTGCCAGCAGCTTACAGGGAGGGGACACTGAAGCTTTCTTT
>NA|TRBJ2-7|TRBV16|NA
CASSQDIRGTYEQYF
TGTGCCAGCAGCCAAGATATAAGGGGCACCTACGAGCAGTACTTC
>NA|TRBJ1-5|TRBV19|NA
CASSIPSRNQPQHF
TGTGCCAGTAGCATCCCCTCTCGCAATCAGCCCCAGCATTTT
>NA|TRBJ2-6|TRBV15|NA
CATSRVLLVGANVLTF
TGTGCCACCAGCAGGGTCCTGTTGGTGGGGGCCAACGTCCTGACTTTC
>NA|TRBJ2-2|TRBV6-5|NA
CASGETPAVSGELFF
TGTGCCAGCGGCGAGACTCCGGCGGTCTCCGGGGAGCTGTTTTTT
>NA|TRBJ2-3|TRBV2|NA
CASSKRSTDTQYF
TGTGCCAGCAGTAAGAGATCTACAGATACGCAGTATTTT
>NA|TRBJ2-5|TRBV7-7|NA
CATSRGAQETQYF
TGTGCCACCTCCCGCGGGGCCCAAGAGACCCAGTACTTC
>NA|TRBJ1-6|TRBV7-6|NA
CASSLAPTAYNSPLHF
TGTGCCAGCAGCTTAGCGCCGACAGCTTATAATTCACCCCTCCACTTT
>NA|TRBJ2-3|TRBV9|NA
CASSVDPPSTDTQYF
TGTGCCAGCAGCGTAGATCCCCCGAGCACAGATACGCAGTATTTT
>NA|TRBJ2-5|TRBV5-6|NA
CASSRMDSQETQYF
TGTGCCAGCAGCCGAATGGACAGCCAAGAGACCCAGTACTTC
>NA|TRBJ1-5|TRBV19|TRBD1
CASSDRGGGNQPQHF
TGTGCCAGTAGTGACAGGGGAGGGGGCAATCAGCCCCAGCATTTT
>NA|TRBJ1-2|TRBV5-4|TRBD1
CASSSQDRTGGTF
TGTGCCAGCAGCTCCCAGGACAGGACTGGTGGCACCTTC
>NA|TRBJ1-1|TRBV2|NA
CASSTRQSRENTEAFF
TGTGCCAGCAGTACCCGACAGTCTCGGGAGAACACTGAAGCTTTCTTT
>NA|TRBJ1-2|TRBV19|NA
CASSIWQGGYGYTF
TGTGCCAGTAGTATATGGCAGGGCGGCTATGGCTACACCTTC
>NA|TRBJ2-7|TRBV29-1|NA
CSVRTAYEQYF
TGCAGCGTTAGGACAGCCTACGAGCAGTACTTC
>NA|TRBJ2-5|TRBV5-1|NA
CASSLVGVQETQYF
TGCGCCAGCAGCTTGGTCGGGGTCCAAGAGACCCAGTACTTC
>few|TRBJ2-7|TRBV5-1|NA
CASKGETEQYF
TGCGCCAGCAAGGGAGAAACCGAGCAGTACTTC
>NA|TRBJ1-5|TRBV6-5|NA
CASSRGRTDQPQHF
TGTGCCAGCAGCCGTGGACGGACGGATCAGCCCCAGCATTTT
>NA|TRBJ2-3|TRBV9|TRBD2
CASSVEAGGRDTQYF
TGTGCCAGCAGCGTAGAAGCGGGGGGGCGGGATACGCAGTATTTT
>NA|TRBJ1-5|TRBV30|TRBD1
CAWRGQGSNQPQHF
TGTGCCTGGAGGGGACAGGGGAGCAATCAGCCCCAGCATTTT
>few|TRBJ2-1|TRBV5-6|TRBD2
CASSPGLAGTNEQFF
TGTGCCAGCAGCCCGGGACTAGCGGGCACCAATGAGCAGTTCTTC
>NA|TRBJ2-7|TRBV24-1|TRBD1
CATSDDGEQGKQYF
TGTGCCACCAGTGATGACGGTGAACAGGGGAAGCAGTACTTC
>NA|TRBJ2-5|TRBV10-3|TRBD2
CAISERGNQETQYF
TGTGCCATCAGCGAGCGGGGGAACCAAGAGACCCAGTACTTC
>NA|TRBJ1-3|TRBV11-2|NA
CASSFNEGATIYF
TGTGCCAGCAGCTTTAATGAAGGAGCCACCATATATTTT
>NA|TRBJ2-6|TRBV29-1|NA
CSVSGSVSGANVLTF
TGCAGCGTTTCGGGCAGCGTCTCTGGGGCCAACGTCCTGACTTTC
>NA|TRBJ1-4|TRBV29-1|NA
CSALGGAREKLFF
TGCAGCGCCCTAGGGGGGGCTAGGGAAAAACTGTTTTTT
>NA|TRBJ1-5|TRBV29-1|TRBD1
CSAAGTGGVNQPQHF
TGCAGCGCGGCCGGGACAGGGGGCGTCAATCAGCCCCAGCATTTT
>once|TRBJ1-2|TRBV6-5|NA
CASREHNYGYTF
TGTGCCAGCAGGGAGCATAACTATGGCTACACCTTC
>NA|TRBJ2-7|TRBV2|TRBD1
CASSAGGPYEQYF
TGTGCCAGCAGTGCAGGGGGTCCCTACGAGCAGTACTTC
>NA|TRBJ2-2|TRBV24-1|NA
CATSDSQGPGELFF
TGTGCCACCAGTGATTCACAGGGACCCGGGGAGCTGTTTTTT
>few|TRBJ2-3|TRBV19|TRBD2
CASCRTRGADTQYF
TGTGCCAGTTGTAGGACTAGAGGAGCAGATACGCAGTATTTT
>NA|TRBJ2-5|TRBV5-1|NA
CASSTGLQGAEETQYF
TGCGCCAGCAGCACCGGCTTACAGGGTGCGGAAGAGACCCAGTACTTC
>NA|TRBJ1-4|TRBV9|NA
CASSVGFSEEYEKLFF
TGTGCCAGCAGCGTAGGTTTCAGCGAGGAGTATGAAAAACTGTTTTTT
>NA|TRBJ1-6|TRBV2|NA
CASREQTTNNSPLHF
TGTGCCAGCAGGGAACAAACAACAAATAATTCACCCCTCCACTTT
>NA|TRBJ1-3|TRBV6-5|NA
CASSYAPGNTIYF
TGTGCCAGCAGTTACGCACCTGGAAACACCATATATTTT
>NA|TRBJ1-2|TRBV6-5|NA
CASSYPGAYGYTF
TGTGCCAGCAGTTACCCAGGGGCCTATGGCTACACCTTC
>few|TRBJ1-3|TRBV7-6|NA
CASSNAGGPGGNTIYF
TGTGCCAGCAGCAATGCGGGGGGGCCGGGTGGAAACACCATATATTTT
>NA|TRBJ1-1|TRBV29-1|NA
CSVEEASMNTEAFF
TGCAGCGTTGAAGAAGCCAGCATGAACACTGAAGCTTTCTTT